This T cell receptor beta chain originates from a study of blood T cell repertoires in COVID-19. Study overall: COVID-19 samples from acute and convalescent phases originated in the United States, Italy and Spain. Sources were T cells, B-cell-depleted T cells, or PBMCs; the material itself was cDNA or gDNA.

As handled by the study authors: From reference gene primer amplification, estimates of nucleated cell counts were derived. This table comes from immunoSEQ multiplex PCR, and its TCRdb copy is limited to in-frame clones, with some not included. The V and J calls and the clone size are those of that table, but D and trimming were determined from the DNA. Of some 200,000 clones in the sample, about 86% were seen once. Deletions cut 0 bases from V and 0 bases from J, with 7 bases between. Germline CDR1 KGHSY, CDR2 FQNENV. CDR3 length: 15 residues. This clone was seen a few times. The chain uses TRBV16 and TRBJ2-3, with unresolved D. The source is a young man with active or convalescent COVID-19. The sequenced material came from peripheral blood. The CDR3 region has the DNA TGTGCCAGCAGCCAATCACCAGGAAGCACAGATACGCAGTATTTT. Protein sequence: CASSQSPGSTDTQYF.